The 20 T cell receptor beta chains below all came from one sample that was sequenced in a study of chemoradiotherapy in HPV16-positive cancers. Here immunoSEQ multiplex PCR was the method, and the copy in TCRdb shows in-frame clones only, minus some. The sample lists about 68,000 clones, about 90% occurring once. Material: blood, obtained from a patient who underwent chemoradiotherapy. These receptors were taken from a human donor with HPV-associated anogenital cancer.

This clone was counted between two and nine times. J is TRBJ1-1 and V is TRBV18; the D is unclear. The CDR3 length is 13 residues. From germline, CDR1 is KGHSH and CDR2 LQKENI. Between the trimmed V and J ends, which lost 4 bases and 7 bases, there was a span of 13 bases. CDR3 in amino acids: CASSLLDGREAFF. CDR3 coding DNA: TGTGCCAGCTCACTGCTGGACGGCCGTGAAGCTTTCTTT.

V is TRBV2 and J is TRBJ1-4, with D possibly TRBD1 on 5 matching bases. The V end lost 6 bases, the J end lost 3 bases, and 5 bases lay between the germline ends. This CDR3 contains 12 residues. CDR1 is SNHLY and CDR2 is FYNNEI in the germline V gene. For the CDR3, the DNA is TGTGCCAGCAGGACAGCTAATGAAAAACTGTTTTTT. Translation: CASRTANEKLFF.

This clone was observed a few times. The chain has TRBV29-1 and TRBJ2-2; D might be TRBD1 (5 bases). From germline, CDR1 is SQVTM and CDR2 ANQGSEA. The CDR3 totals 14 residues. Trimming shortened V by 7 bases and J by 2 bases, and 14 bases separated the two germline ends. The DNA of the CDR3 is TGCAGCGCCCAGACAGACTTCAACACCGGGGAGCTGTTTTTT. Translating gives CSAQTDFNTGELFF.

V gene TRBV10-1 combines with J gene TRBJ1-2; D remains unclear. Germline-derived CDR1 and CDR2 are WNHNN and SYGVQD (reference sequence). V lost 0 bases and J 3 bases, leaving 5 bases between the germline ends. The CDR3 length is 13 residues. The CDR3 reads CASSESSDYGYTF. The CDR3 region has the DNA TGCGCCAGCAGTGAGTCGTCCGACTATGGCTACACCTTC.

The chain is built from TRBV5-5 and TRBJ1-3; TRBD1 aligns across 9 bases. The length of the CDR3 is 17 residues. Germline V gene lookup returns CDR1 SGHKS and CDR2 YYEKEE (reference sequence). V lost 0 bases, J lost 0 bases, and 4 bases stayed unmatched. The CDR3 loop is CASSLVGQGSSGNTIYF. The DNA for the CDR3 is TGTGCCAGCAGCTTGGTGGGACAGGGATCCTCTGGAAACACCATATATTTT.

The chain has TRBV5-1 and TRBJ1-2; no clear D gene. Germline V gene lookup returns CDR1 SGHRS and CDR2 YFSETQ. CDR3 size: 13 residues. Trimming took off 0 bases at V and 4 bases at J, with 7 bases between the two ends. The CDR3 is CASSLEVSYGYTF. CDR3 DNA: TGCGCCAGCAGCTTGGAGGTCAGCTATGGCTACACCTTC.

CDR3 sequence (DNA): TGTGCCAGCAGTACTCTAGGGGACGGCTATGGCTACACCTTC. Translated: CASSTLGDGYGYTF. V usage is TRBV2 and J usage is TRBJ1-2; D might be TRBD1 (5 bases). The CDR3 is 14 residues long. From germline, CDR1 is SNHLY and CDR2 FYNNEI. Trimming took off 5 bases at V and 4 bases at J, with 14 bases between the two ends. Full variable domain (rest looked up from reference TRBV2 and TRBJ1-2): EPEVTQTPSHQVTQMGQEVILRCVPISNHLYFYWYRQILGQKVEFLVSFYNNEISEKSEIFDDQFSVERPDGSNFTLKIRSTKLEDSAMYFCASSTLGDGYGYTFGSGTRLTVV.

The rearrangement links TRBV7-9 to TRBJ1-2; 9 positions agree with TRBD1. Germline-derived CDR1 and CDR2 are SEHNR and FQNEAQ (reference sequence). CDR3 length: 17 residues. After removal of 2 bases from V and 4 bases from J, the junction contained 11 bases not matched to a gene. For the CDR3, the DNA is TGTGCCAGCAGCTTATCGGGATACAGGGGGCTCAGCTATGGCTACACCTTC. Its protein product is CASSLSGYRGLSYGYTF. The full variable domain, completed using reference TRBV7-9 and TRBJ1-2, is DTGVSQNPRHKITKRGQNVTFRCDPISEHNRLYWYRQTLGQGPEFLTYFQNEAQLEKSRLLSDRFSAERPKGSFSTLEIQRTEQGDSAMYLCASSLSGYRGLSYGYTFGSGTRLTVV.

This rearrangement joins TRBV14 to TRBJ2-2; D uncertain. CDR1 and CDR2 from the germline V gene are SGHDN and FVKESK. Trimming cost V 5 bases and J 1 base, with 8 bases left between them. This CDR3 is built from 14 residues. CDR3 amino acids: CASSLIRNTGELFF. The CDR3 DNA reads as TGTGCCAGCAGCTTGATCAGGAACACCGGGGAGCTGTTTTTT.

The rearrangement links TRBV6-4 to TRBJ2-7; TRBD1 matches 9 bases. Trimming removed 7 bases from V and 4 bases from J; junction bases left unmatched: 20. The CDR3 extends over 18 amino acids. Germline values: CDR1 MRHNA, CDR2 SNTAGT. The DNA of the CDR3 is TGTGCCAGCACCGGGGACAGGGCTCGACCGCCTAAACATTACGAGCAGTACTTC. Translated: CASTGDRARPPKHYEQYF.

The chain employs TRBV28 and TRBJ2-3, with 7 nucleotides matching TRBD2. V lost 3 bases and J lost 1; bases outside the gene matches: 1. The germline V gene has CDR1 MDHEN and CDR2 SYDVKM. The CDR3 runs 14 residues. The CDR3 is CASSFRGGTDTQYF. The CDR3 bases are TGTGCCAGCAGTTTTCGGGGGGGCACAGATACGCAGTATTTT.

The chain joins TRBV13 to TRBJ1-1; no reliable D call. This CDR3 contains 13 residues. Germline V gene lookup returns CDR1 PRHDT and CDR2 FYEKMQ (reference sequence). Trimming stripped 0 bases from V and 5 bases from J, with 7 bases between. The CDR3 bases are TGTGCCAGCAGCTTAGGTGGGCGGACTGAAGCTTTCTTT. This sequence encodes CASSLGGRTEAFF.

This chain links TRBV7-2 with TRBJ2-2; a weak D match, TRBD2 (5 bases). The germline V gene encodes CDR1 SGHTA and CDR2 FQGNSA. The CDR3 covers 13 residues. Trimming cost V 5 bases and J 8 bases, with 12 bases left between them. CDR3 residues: CASSPPGWGELFF. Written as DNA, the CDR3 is TGTGCCAGCAGCCCCCCGGGGTGGGGGGAGCTGTTTTTT. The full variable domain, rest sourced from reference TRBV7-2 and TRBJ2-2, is GAGVSQSPSNKVTEKGKDVELRCDPISGHTALYWYRQSLGQGLEFLIYFQGNSAPDKSGLPSDRFSAERTGGSVSTLTIQRTQQEDSAVYLCASSPPGWGELFFGEGSRLTVL.

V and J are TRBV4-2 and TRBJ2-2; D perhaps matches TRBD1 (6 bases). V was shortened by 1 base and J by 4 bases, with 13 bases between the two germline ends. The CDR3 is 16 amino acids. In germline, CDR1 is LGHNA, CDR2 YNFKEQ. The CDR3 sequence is CASSQGPRGSTGELFF. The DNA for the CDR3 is TGTGCCAGCAGCCAAGGGCCCAGGGGATCCACCGGGGAGCTGTTTTTT.

CDR3 nucleotide sequence: TGTGCCAGCAATCCCTCCGGGACAGGGGGACTTTACGAGCAGTACTTC. This encodes CASNPSGTGGLYEQYF. This sequence joins TRBV27 and TRBJ2-7; 11 nucleotides match TRBD1. V gave up 7 bases and J gave up 4 bases; unmatched junction bases: 12. The CDR3 spans 16 residues. Germline CDR1 and CDR2: MNHEY and SMNVEV (reference sequence).

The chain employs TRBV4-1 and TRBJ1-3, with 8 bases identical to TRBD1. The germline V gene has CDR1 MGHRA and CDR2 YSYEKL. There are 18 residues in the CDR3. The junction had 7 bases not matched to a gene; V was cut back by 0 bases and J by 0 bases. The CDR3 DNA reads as TGCGCCAGCAGCCAAGACGGGACAGGACCGTTCTCTGGAAACACCATATATTTT. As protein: CASSQDGTGPFSGNTIYF.

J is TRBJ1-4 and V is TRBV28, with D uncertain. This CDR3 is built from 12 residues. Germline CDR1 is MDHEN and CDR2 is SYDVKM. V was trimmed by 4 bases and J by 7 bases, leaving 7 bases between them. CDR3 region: CASSSAGEKLFF. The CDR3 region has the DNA TGTGCCAGCAGTTCGGCGGGTGAAAAACTGTTTTTT.

The CDR3 is CASSARQLSPGTGLEETQYF. The CDR3 DNA reads TGTGCCAGCAGCGCCCGACAACTAAGTCCCGGGACAGGGCTGGAGGAGACCCAGTACTTC. The V call is TRBV21-1, the J call TRBJ2-5; TRBD1, the table's D call, was not compared with the DNA. TRBV21-1 is deemed a pseudogene. This CDR3 has 20 amino acids.

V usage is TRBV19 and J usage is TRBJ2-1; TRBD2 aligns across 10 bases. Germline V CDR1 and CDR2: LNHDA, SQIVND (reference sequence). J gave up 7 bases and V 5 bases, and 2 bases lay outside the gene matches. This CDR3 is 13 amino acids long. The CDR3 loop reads CASSSGLANEQFF. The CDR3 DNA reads TGTGCCAGTAGTTCGGGACTAGCGAATGAGCAGTTCTTC.

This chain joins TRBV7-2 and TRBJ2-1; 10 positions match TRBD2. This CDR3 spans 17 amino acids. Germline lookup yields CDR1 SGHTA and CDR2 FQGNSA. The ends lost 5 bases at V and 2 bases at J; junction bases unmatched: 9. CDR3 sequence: CASSPYRTSGTYNEQFF. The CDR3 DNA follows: TGTGCCAGCAGCCCTTATAGGACTAGCGGAACCTACAATGAGCAGTTCTTC.